Presented here are 29 T cell receptor beta chains from one specimen sequenced in a study of cytomegalovirus exposure and HLA in healthy donors. PCR involved 60 Vbeta and 13 Jbeta primers. Method: immunoSEQ multiplex PCR; TCRdb's copy keeps in-frame clones and lacks some. The sample consists of around 54,000 clones, 82% of them appearing once. The material sequenced was PBMCs. The receptors originated from a woman aged 18-29 years in good health and CMV-seronegative.

The chain joins TRBV6-6 to TRBJ1-1; no definite D call. This CDR3 is 14 amino acids long. Trimming took 4 bases from V and 1 from J, leaving 10 bases between them. The V gene's germline CDR1 is MNHNY and CDR2 SVGAGI (reference sequence). The CDR3 here is CASSFRLTNTEAFF. In DNA, the CDR3 is TGTGCCAGCAGTTTTAGACTGACGAACACTGAAGCTTTCTTT.

This clone was detected once. CDR3 sequence (DNA): TGTGCTAGCGCGGAACACGCAGCGGCCAATGAGCAGTTCTTC. Protein: CASAEHAAANEQFF. V is TRBV7-7 and J is TRBJ2-1; tentatively, D is TRBD2 (5 bases). The CDR3 loop spans 14 amino acids. Per the germline V gene, CDR1 is SSHAT and CDR2 is FNYEAQ (reference sequence).

The rearrangement uses TRBV2 and TRBJ1-5, with D unresolved. CDR3 length: 14 residues. With 4 bases removed from V and 8 bases from J, the gap between germline ends came to 15 bases. From germline, CDR1 is SNHLY and CDR2 FYNNEI. The CDR3 nucleotides are TGTGCCAGCAGTGGTAGAGAGATTTTGGAGCCCCAGCATTTT. Protein sequence: CASSGREILEPQHF. Based on the CDR3 plus reference TRBV2 and TRBJ1-5, the full variable domain is EPEVTQTPSHQVTQMGQEVILRCVPISNHLYFYWYRQILGQKVEFLVSFYNNEISEKSEIFDDQFSVERPDGSNFTLKIRSTKLEDSAMYFCASSGREILEPQHFGDGTRLSIL.

The CDR3 loop is CASSLGAGSGNTIYF. Here the CDR3 DNA reads TGTGCCAGCAGCTTAGGTGCAGGGTCTGGAAACACCATATATTTT. The rearrangement joins TRBV11-2 to TRBJ1-3; possible D gene TRBD1, 5 bases. The CDR3 is 15 amino acids. Trimming shortened V by 1 base and J by 1 base, and 8 bases separated the two germline ends. CDR1 and CDR2 from the germline V gene are SGHAT and FQNNGV.

The gene calls are TRBV19 and TRBJ1-5; D is unresolved. The V gene lost 4 bases and the J gene lost 0 bases, with 7 bases spanning the gap. CDR3 length: 14 residues. Germline loops: CDR1 LNHDA, CDR2 SQIVND (reference sequence). The CDR3 nucleotides read TGTGCCAGTAGTAGGGCAGCTAGCAATCAGCCCCAGCATTTT. This sequence encodes CASSRAASNQPQHF.

This clone was observed a handful of times. The V gene is TRBV5-1, the J gene TRBJ2-1; TRBD2 agrees at 12 bases. CDR3 length equals 15 residues. V shed 3 bases, J shed 5 bases, and the junction held 3 bases outside the gene matches. Germline loops: CDR1 SGHRS, CDR2 YFSETQ. The CDR3 sequence is CASSSGLAGDNEQFF. CDR3 DNA: TGCGCCAGCAGCTCGGGACTAGCGGGCGACAATGAGCAGTTCTTC.

V usage is TRBV6-4 and J usage is TRBJ1-1; D ambiguous. Trimming removed 3 bases from V and 4 bases from J, with 9 bases in between. This CDR3 comprises 13 residues. Germline V gene lookup returns CDR1 MRHNA and CDR2 SNTAGT. CDR3 bases: TGTGCCAGCAGTGAAAGTGTCGGCACTGAAGCTTTCTTT. Its protein is CASSESVGTEAFF.

This sequence joins TRBV5-1 and TRBJ2-7; D gene ambiguous. With 0 bases removed from V and 3 bases from J, the gap between germline ends came to 7 bases. The CDR3 sequence is 13 residues long. CDR1 and CDR2 (germline): SGHRS, YFSETQ. The CDR3 coding sequence is TGCGCCAGCAGCTTGGCTCTCGGCTACGAGCAGTACTTC. Its protein is CASSLALGYEQYF.

The genes are TRBV6-5 and TRBJ2-7, with TRBD1 identical over 7 bases. CDR1 and CDR2 from the germline V gene are MNHEY and SVGAGI. This CDR3 spans 16 amino acids. Losses at the gene ends were 2 bases for V and 0 bases for J; bases not matched to a gene: 7. The CDR3 bases are TGTGCCAGCAGTTACGGTTCAGGGGGTAACTCCTACGAGCAGTACTTC. This encodes CASSYGSGGNSYEQYF.

V and J are TRBV19 and TRBJ1-2; D gene unclear. Germline CDR1 and CDR2: LNHDA and SQIVND (reference sequence). The V end was cut by 5 bases, the J end by 4 bases, with 11 bases between. This CDR3 region has 13 residues. CDR3 sequence: CASSARPVYGYTF. The CDR3 region has the DNA TGTGCCAGTAGTGCCAGGCCCGTCTATGGCTACACCTTC.

The V call is TRBV27, the J call TRBJ1-5, with 7 positions matching TRBD1. V dropped 5 bases and J dropped 4; count of bases not matched to a gene: 11. From germline, CDR1 is MNHEY and CDR2 SMNVEV (reference sequence). The CDR3 contains 16 residues. CDR3 loop: CASSPMTGWSNQPQHF. Here the CDR3 DNA reads TGTGCCAGCAGTCCCATGACAGGGTGGAGTAATCAGCCCCAGCATTTT.

This chain joins TRBV7-9 and TRBJ2-7; possibly TRBD2 for D (6 bases). The germline V gene encodes CDR1 SEHNR and CDR2 FQNEAQ (reference sequence). The CDR3 totals 15 residues. V lost 7 bases, J lost 2 bases, and 18 bases lay in between. DNA for the CDR3: TGTGCCAGCACCGCAAGGCGGGGCCCCCCCTACGAGCAGTACTTC. Translation: CASTARRGPPYEQYF.

The chain has TRBV4-1 and TRBJ2-7; D is perhaps TRBD1 (6 bases). Trimming cost V 4 bases and J 1 base, with 17 bases left between them. Germline V lookup: CDR1 MGHRA, CDR2 YSYEKL. The CDR3 extends over 16 amino acids. Here the CDR3 reads CASSRTRDMSSYEQYF. DNA for the CDR3: TGCGCCAGCAGCCGGACCCGGGACATGAGTTCCTACGAGCAGTACTTC.

The V call is TRBV14, the J call TRBJ2-5; D may be TRBD2 (6 bases). The CDR3 runs 15 residues. V was cut by 0 bases and J by 5 bases, with 13 bases left in between. CDR1 is SGHDN and CDR2 is FVKESK in the germline V gene. CDR3 bases: TGTGCCAGCAGCCAAGATTGGGAGGACGGTGAGACCCAGTACTTC. Its protein product is CASSQDWEDGETQYF.

The rearrangement links TRBV19 to TRBJ1-2; TRBD1 aligns across 8 bases. The germline CDR1 and CDR2 sequences are LNHDA and SQIVND (reference sequence). The CDR3 runs to 14 residues. V shed 5 bases and J 2 bases; nucleotides not matched to a gene: 4. This CDR3 is CASSPGDRNYGYTF. CDR3 coding DNA: TGTGCCAGTAGTCCGGGGGACAGGAACTATGGCTACACCTTC.

V usage is TRBV30 and J usage is TRBJ2-2; unclear D gene. The CDR3 is made up of 15 amino acids. Trimming shortened V by 4 bases and J by 0 bases, and 12 bases separated the two germline ends. The germline V gene has CDR1 GTSNPN and CDR2 SVGIG (reference sequence). Here the CDR3 reads CAWTTPRANTGELFF. CDR3 coding DNA: TGTGCCTGGACCACCCCGAGAGCGAACACCGGGGAGCTGTTTTTT.

This clone was seen a single time. The chain is built from TRBV30 and TRBJ2-3; the match to TRBD2 covers 9 bases. V was pared by 2 bases and J by 3 bases, with 15 bases of the junction left unmatched. Germline V gives CDR1 GTSNPN, CDR2 SVGIG (reference sequence). This CDR3 has 18 amino acids. As DNA, the CDR3 is TGTGCCTGGAGTCCGACTAGCGGAGCCCTTGGCTTTACAGATACGCAGTATTTT. Protein: CAWSPTSGALGFTDTQYF. The variable domain in full, with the rest retrieved from reference TRBV30 and TRBJ2-3, is SQTIHQWPATLVQPVGSPLSLECTVEGTSNPNLYWYRQAAGRGLQLLFYSVGIGQISSEVPQNLSASRPQDRQFILSSKKLLLSDSGFYLCAWSPTSGALGFTDTQYFGPGTRLTVL.

This clone turned up a few times. This chain connects TRBV4-1 to TRBJ1-1, with a possible D match to TRBD1 (5 bases). CDR3 length: 13 amino acids. V was cut by 3 bases and J by 5 bases, with 10 bases left in between. Germline V CDR1 and CDR2: MGHRA, YSYEKL. The CDR3 reads CASSHREGTEAFF. In nucleotides, the CDR3 is TGCGCCAGCAGCCACAGGGAGGGGACTGAAGCTTTCTTT.

Points on this clone: Sequence at one end of the junction differs from germline and may be a read error. The V gene is TRBV4-2, the J gene TRBJ2-4, with 8 bases that match TRBD2. CDR1 is LGHNA and CDR2 is YNFKEQ in the germline V gene. There are 15 residues in the CDR3. In DNA, the CDR3 is TGTGCCAGCAGCCAAACCGGACTAGCCAAAAACAGTCAGTACTTC. This gives the protein CASSQTGLAKNSQYF.

The V call is TRBV19, the J call TRBJ2-5; tentatively, D is TRBD2 (5 bases). Germline V gene sequence: CDR1 LNHDA, CDR2 SQIVND (reference sequence). V was trimmed by 8 bases and J by 4 bases, leaving 14 bases between them. The CDR3 spans 13 residues. CDR3 sequence reads: CASRSGNGETQYF. The CDR3, as DNA: TGTGCCAGTCGTTCGGGGAACGGAGAGACCCAGTACTTC.

This chain connects TRBV10-3 to TRBJ1-1; D remains unclear. This CDR3 region has 12 residues. V was pared by 5 bases and J by 1 base, with 5 bases between. The germline CDR1 and CDR2 sequences are ENHRY and SYGVKD. The CDR3 DNA reads TGTGCCATCAGTCAGGCGAACACTGAAGCTTTCTTT. Its translation is CAISQANTEAFF.

In this sample, this clone turned up a few times. The chain recombines TRBV28 with TRBJ2-3; TRBD2 matches 12 bases. With V trimmed by 1 base and J by 3 bases, 5 bases remained unmatched. Germline CDR1 reads MDHEN; CDR2 reads SYDVKM. The CDR3 has 17 amino acids. As DNA, the CDR3 is TGTGCCAGCAGTTTATTGACTAGCGGGAGTGGTACAGATACGCAGTATTTT. Its protein is CASSLLTSGSGTDTQYF.

This chain uses TRBV5-1 with TRBJ1-1; 9 bases match TRBD1. Germline V gene lookup returns CDR1 SGHRS and CDR2 YFSETQ. The CDR3 is 14 amino acids. V was clipped by 4 bases and J by 4 bases; unmatched bases: 5. CDR3 DNA sequence: TGCGCCAGCAGCCCCCGACAGGGGGGCACTGAAGCTTTCTTT. It yields the protein CASSPRQGGTEAFF.

The chain recombines TRBV10-1 with TRBJ2-5; possibly TRBD1 for D (5 bases). The V and J ends lost 8 bases and 3 bases respectively, with 10 bases between them. The CDR3 has 12 residues. Germline loops: CDR1 WNHNN, CDR2 SYGVQD (reference sequence). This CDR3 reads CASSRGEETQYF. The CDR3 nucleotides are TGCGCCAGCTCTAGGGGTGAAGAGACCCAGTACTTC.

The J gene is TRBJ2-3, the V gene TRBV4-2; 10 bases fit TRBD2. Germline V gene sequence: CDR1 LGHNA, CDR2 YNFKEQ. The trim removed 6 bases at V and 0 bases at J, leaving 15 bases unmatched. This CDR3 is 19 amino acids long. The CDR3 DNA reads TGTGCCAGCAGTTGGACCGGGACTAGCGCAGACCTTAGCACAGATACGCAGTATTTT. This encodes CASSWTGTSADLSTDTQYF.

The chain is built from TRBV13 and TRBJ2-7; 8 nucleotides line up with TRBD2. The CDR3 has 16 amino acids. Germline V gene data show CDR1 as PRHDT and CDR2 as FYEKMQ (reference sequence). V lost 8 bases and J lost 3; bases outside the gene matches: 15. The chain's CDR3 is CASRPGGAGVGYEQYF. As DNA, the CDR3 is TGTGCCAGCCGCCCGGGGGGGGCGGGAGTCGGCTACGAGCAGTACTTC.

The V and J genes are TRBV29-1 and TRBJ2-1; 7 bases line up with TRBD1. After removal of 6 bases from V and 4 bases from J, the junction contained 15 bases not matched to a gene. This CDR3 contains 16 residues. Germline lookup yields CDR1 SQVTM and CDR2 ANQGSEA. Here the CDR3 DNA reads TGCAGCGTACAGGGGTTACGGGGTACGGATTACAATGAGCAGTTCTTC. Translated, it gives CSVQGLRGTDYNEQFF.

J is TRBJ2-3 and V is TRBV5-5; a possible D gene is TRBD1 (6 bases). The CDR3 has 14 residues. The V end lost 7 bases, the J end lost 5 bases, and 17 bases lay between the germline ends. Germline CDR1 and CDR2: SGHKS and YYEKEE (reference sequence). The CDR3 region has the DNA TGTGCCAGCGGGACCCCAGGGGCTGGAGATACGCAGTATTTT. Its protein is CASGTPGAGDTQYF.

The chain uses TRBV7-2 and TRBJ1-1, with a possible D match to TRBD1 (6 bases). The CDR3 is made up of 13 amino acids. CDR1 and CDR2 from the germline V gene are SGHTA and FQGNSA. Trimming cost V 5 bases and J 1 base, with 8 bases left between them. The DNA for the CDR3 is TGTGCCAGCAGCCTGGACAGGAACACTGAAGCTTTCTTT. Encoded protein: CASSLDRNTEAFF. Looking up the rest from reference TRBV7-2 and TRBJ1-1 gives the full variable domain: GAGVSQSPSNKVTEKGKDVELRCDPISGHTALYWYRQSLGQGLEFLIYFQGNSAPDKSGLPSDRFSAERTGGSVSTLTIQRTQQEDSAVYLCASSLDRNTEAFFGQGTRLTVV.